This T cell receptor (beta chain) stems from a study of quantifying T cell responses using KT2 cells. The wider study: RNA was reverse transcribed with TCR alpha and beta constant-region primers. Under optimum conditions, T4 ligation efficiency was estimated at more than 9.5%.

This clonotype occurred many times. KT2, a clone with a known TCR, was spiked into unfractionated PBMC. KT2 cells were mixed with fixed PBMC numbers at varying ratios. The CDR3 consists of 14 residues. The germline CDR1 and CDR2 sequences are SQVTM and ANQGSEA. Trimming cost V 0 bases and J 11 bases; bases outside gene matches: 12. A single-stranded UMI oligo with SP2 sequence was ligated to cDNA 3' ends. An equimolar mix of RC1.1 and RC1.2 primed the beta chain across TRBC1 and TRBC2. TCRdb analysed the UMI-ligation and nested PCR reads with MiXCR anew, one entry per CDR3 protein. In the table there are under 35,000 distinct CDR3 sequences, roughly 7.2% of which are singletons.

The sequenced sample was PBMCs spiked with cells of the T cell clone KT2. This receptor was identified in a human donor. J is TRBJ1-1 and V is TRBV29-1; 7 bases are a match to TRBD1. CDR3 nucleotide sequence: TGCAGCGTTGAAGATAGAACGACAGGGAAAGGTGCTTTCTTT. Residues: CSVEDRTTGKGAFF.